This T cell receptor (beta chain) is drawn from a study of blood T cell repertoires in COVID-19. Study-wide context: Specimens from acute and convalescent COVID-19 originated in the United States, Italy and Spain. Sample material is recorded as cDNA or gDNA derived from T cells, B-cell-depleted T cells, or PBMCs.

Measured with immunoSEQ multiplex PCR; TCRdb has only the in-frame clones, and not every one. The sample has approximately 260,000 clones, roughly 89% seen once. Trimming removed 7 bases from V and 1 base from J, with 8 bases in between. The CDR3 extends over 13 amino acids. This clone occurred a few times. V is TRBV12-3 or TRBV12-4 and J is TRBJ1-3; D remains ambiguous. The clonotype originates from a woman between 35 and 50 years old who had recovered from COVID-19. The sequenced sample was peripheral blood. CDR3 sequence reads: CASTVYSGNTIYF. DNA for the CDR3: TGTGCCAGCACGGTGTATTCTGGAAACACCATATATTTT.